This T cell receptor beta chain is from a study of CD8 T cells in Susac syndrome. The authors reverse transcribed roughly 0.5 to 1 ug RNA with random hexamers. TCRdb reprocessed the immunoSEQ multiplex PCR reads via MiXCR and lists one record per CDR3 protein. The sample gives hundreds of thousands of distinct CDR3 sequences, 85% of which show up once; 0.09% to 0.15% is in the top ten. Germline-derived CDR1 and CDR2 are MDHEN and SYDVKM. V shed 2 bases, J shed 5 bases, and the junction held 6 bases outside the gene matches. This CDR3 is built from 16 residues. CD8+ and CD4+ T cells taken from blood had their TCR beta sequenced. FACS enriched CD8+ TEMRA cells, while bulk CD8+ and CD4+ were negatively isolated.

The rearrangement joins TRBV28 to TRBJ1-5; TRBD1 agrees at 10 bases. The source material was CD8+ T cells from PBMCs. The TCR comes from a human donor with multiple sclerosis. The CDR3 region has the DNA TGTGCCAGCAGTTTAACCTGGACAGGGGGATATCAGCCCCAGCATTTT. Translating gives CASSLTWTGGYQPQHF. The whole variable domain, filled in from reference TRBV28 and TRBJ1-5, reads DVKVTQSSRYLVKRTGEKVFLECVQDMDHENMFWYRQDPGLGLRLIYFSYDVKMKEKGDIPEGYSVSREKKERFSLILESASTNQTSMYLCASSLTWTGGYQPQHFGDGTRLSIL.